This T cell receptor beta chain comes out of a study of T cells in Graves' hyperthyroidism and ophthalmopathy. Looking at the study overall: Before any treatment, at initial diagnosis, peripheral blood was collected. Whole-study results and caveats: Classification by a 13 V-J model distinguished ophthalmopathy from stable hyperthyroidism. Among clonotypes expanded in thyroid above 0.001, most were also found in blood.

This clonotype was observed a few times. The antigen remains unidentified. The V end was cut by 0 bases, the J end by 5 bases, with 20 bases between. Germline CDR1 is MNHEY and CDR2 is SVGEGT. The CDR3 is made up of 17 amino acids. Patients were aged 18 to 65, had disease duration under 2 months, and had newly diagnosed hyperthyroidism. Authors of the study amplified TCR beta CDR3 regions from RNA transcripts. Using the HTBI primer set, a first-round RT-PCR was run on the TCR CDR3. From the multiplex PCR reads, TCRdb called clonotypes with MiXCR, one entry per CDR3 protein. The sample carries around 250,000 distinct CDR3 sequences, less than 15% recorded once.

The clonotype originates from a woman aged 40 to 55 with Graves' hyperthyroidism that later progressed to Graves' ophthalmopathy. The sequenced sample consisted of blood. The V gene is TRBV6-2 or TRBV6-3, the J gene TRBJ2-7; D may be TRBD1 (6 bases). The CDR3 region has the DNA TGTGCCAGCAGTTACTCCCCTAGCCCGGACAGCCGGAACGAGCAGTACTTC. As protein: CASSYSPSPDSRNEQYF.